Listed below are T cell receptor beta chains from one sample, sequenced in a study of blood T cell repertoires in COVID-19. Libraries were prepared by immunoSEQ multiplex PCR; TCRdb keeps only in-frame clonotypes and omits some of them. The sample consists of approximately 330,000 clones, roughly 86% of them appearing once. Material for sequencing was peripheral blood. These receptors were collected from a man aged 25 to 40 with COVID-19, enrolled during active disease. CDR3s include the opening cysteine and the closing phenylalanine or tryptophan. The D gene is left open where the match is weak. Size tells how often a clone was seen (once, few, many) or the class of an expanded clone, and some rows leave it out.

>TRBJ2-4|TRBD2|-|TRBV6-4
CASSDGTSGIKNIQYF
TGTGCCAGCAGTGACGGGACTAGTGGTATCAAAAACATTCAGTACTTC
>TRBJ2-1|-|many|TRBV7-9
CASSLGGSPYNEQFF
TGTGCCAGCAGCTTGGGGGGTAGCCCCTACAATGAGCAGTTCTTC
>TRBJ2-7|-|-|TRBV6-2/TRBV6-3
CASSYGRAAEQYF
TGTGCCAGCAGTTACGGCAGGGCGGCCGAGCAGTACTTC
>TRBJ2-7|-|-|TRBV6-5
CASSKLADPPYEQYF
TGTGCCAGCAGCAAATTAGCGGATCCTCCCTACGAGCAGTACTTC
>TRBJ1-1|-|-|TRBV11-3
CASSLGENTEAFF
TGTGCCAGCAGCTTAGGAGAGAACACTGAAGCTTTCTTT
>TRBJ2-2|-|few|TRBV7-9
CASSPSGAYTGELFF
TGTGCCAGCAGCCCCAGCGGAGCCTACACCGGGGAGCTGTTTTTT
>TRBJ1-2|TRBD1|-|TRBV9
CASSSRTGYGYTF
TGTGCCAGCAGCTCACGGACAGGTTATGGCTACACCTTC
>TRBJ2-3|TRBD1|once|TRBV10-3
CAITQQGPTDTQYF
TGTGCCATCACTCAACAGGGGCCGACAGATACGCAGTATTTT
>TRBJ1-1|TRBD1|-|TRBV5-3
CARSLRYRDRRNTEAFF
TGTGCCAGAAGCTTGCGGTACCGGGACAGACGAAACACTGAAGCTTTCTTT
>TRBJ2-7|-|-|TRBV18
CASVNRGGGPYEQYF
TGTGCCAGCGTCAACCGAGGGGGGGGCCCCTACGAGCAGTACTTC
>TRBJ1-2|-|-|TRBV5-4
CASSQITGGNGYTF
TGTGCCAGCAGCCAAATAACAGGCGGGAATGGCTACACCTTC
>TRBJ1-1|TRBD1|-|TRBV5-1
CASSQGAQGTEAFF
TGCGCCAGCAGTCAGGGGGCGCAGGGCACTGAAGCTTTCTTT
>TRBJ1-6|-|-|TRBV29-1
CSVVEGSSYNSPLHF
TGCAGCGTTGTGGAGGGAAGCTCCTATAATTCACCCCTCCACTTT
>TRBJ2-5|-|-|TRBV11-1
CASSPHPQGLGETQYF
TGTGCCAGCAGCCCCCACCCGCAGGGGCTTGGGGAGACCCAGTACTTC
>TRBJ2-2|TRBD1|-|TRBV7-9
CASSFPRQGNTGELFF
TGTGCCAGCAGCTTTCCTAGACAGGGGAACACCGGGGAGCTGTTTTTT
>TRBJ1-2|-|-|TRBV3-1/TRBV3-2
CASSQDTGMEGYTF
TGTGCCAGCAGCCAAGATACGGGGATGGAGGGCTACACCTTC
>TRBJ2-5|TRBD2|-|TRBV11-2
CASSLGPAGWISETQYF
TGTGCCAGCAGCTTAGGGCCAGCGGGGTGGATCAGTGAGACCCAGTACTTC
>TRBJ1-2|-|-|TRBV29-1
CSVRDQQGFGYTF
TGCAGCGTTCGAGACCAACAGGGCTTTGGCTACACCTTC
>TRBJ2-3|TRBD1|-|TRBV27
CASSFYLQGATDTQYF
TGTGCCAGCAGTTTCTACCTACAGGGGGCCACAGATACGCAGTATTTT
>TRBJ1-1|-|-|TRBV5-1
CASSRDSMNTEAFF
TGCGCCAGCAGTCGAGACAGCATGAACACTGAAGCTTTCTTT
>TRBJ1-1|-|-|TRBV10-3
CAIAPGAENTEAFF
TGTGCCATCGCCCCAGGAGCGGAGAACACTGAAGCTTTCTTT
>TRBJ2-7|TRBD1|-|TRBV9
CASSGGEGQGAEEQYF
TGTGCCAGCAGCGGAGGAGAGGGACAGGGGGCTGAAGAGCAGTACTTC
>TRBJ1-1|-|-|TRBV21-1
CASICEMSPWNTEAFF
TGTGCCAGCATCTGTGAGATGAGCCCGTGGAACACTGAAGCTTTCTTT
>TRBJ1-2|-|-|TRBV7-8
CASSETTGLGYTF
TGTGCCAGCAGCGAAACCACAGGGTTGGGCTACACCTTC
>TRBJ2-2|TRBD1|few|TRBV27
CASSPFNRGTGELFF
TGTGCCAGCAGCCCATTTAACAGGGGCACCGGGGAGCTGTTTTTT
>TRBJ1-5|TRBD1|-|TRBV30
CAWSVGGGSNQPQHF
TGTGCCTGGAGTGTTGGAGGGGGCAGCAATCAGCCCCAGCATTTT
>TRBJ2-1|TRBD1|-|TRBV5-1
CASSLATGGYNEQFF
TGCGCCAGCAGCTTGGCGACAGGGGGGTACAATGAGCAGTTCTTC
>TRBJ1-2|-|once|TRBV2
CASTSSRVYGYTF
TGTGCCAGCACCTCCTCGCGGGTTTATGGCTACACCTTC
>TRBJ1-5|TRBD1|-|TRBV6-6
CASSYTSGQQGQPQHF
TGTGCCAGCAGTTACACCTCGGGACAGCAGGGGCAGCCCCAGCATTTT
>TRBJ2-6|TRBD1|-|TRBV28
CASRTTGAGANVLTF
TGTGCCAGCAGGACAACAGGGGCTGGGGCCAACGTCCTGACTTTC
>TRBJ2-1|TRBD2|-|TRBV11-2
CASSRGGGDNEQFF
TGTGCCAGCAGCCGGGGGGGAGGGGACAATGAGCAGTTCTTC
>TRBJ2-5|TRBD1|-|TRBV18
CASSRGQQETQYF
TGTGCCAGCTCACGGGGACAGCAAGAGACCCAGTACTTC
>TRBJ1-1|-|-|TRBV4-3
CASSQDPWGGDTEAFF
TGCGCCAGCAGCCAAGACCCGTGGGGGGGCGATACTGAAGCTTTCTTT
>TRBJ2-3|TRBD2|-|TRBV20-1
CIAAGADTQYF
TGCATCGCGGCGGGGGCAGATACGCAGTATTTT
>TRBJ1-3|TRBD1|-|TRBV9
CASSVAGQYSGNTIYF
TGTGCCAGCAGCGTAGCGGGACAGTACTCTGGAAACACCATATATTTT
>TRBJ1-2|TRBD1|-|TRBV29-1
CSALTGDYGYTF
TGCAGCGCCCTGACAGGGGACTATGGCTACACCTTC
>TRBJ1-5|-|few|TRBV19
CASSMGHFSNQPQHF
TGTGCCAGTAGTATGGGACACTTTAGCAATCAGCCCCAGCATTTT
>TRBJ2-2|-|-|TRBV7-2
CASSLAGGAGELFF
TGTGCCAGCAGCTTAGCGGGGGGTGCCGGGGAGCTGTTTTTT
>TRBJ2-7|TRBD1|-|TRBV11-2
CASTSYGTGHYQEYF
TGTGCCAGCACCTCCTACGGGACAGGGCACTATCAAGAGTACTTC
>TRBJ1-2|TRBD1|-|TRBV6-5
CASSFDRGNYGYTF
TGTGCCAGCAGTTTCGACAGGGGGAACTATGGCTACACCTTC
>TRBJ2-7|TRBD1|once|TRBV9
CASSYRDRGPYEQYF
TGTGCCAGCAGCTACCGGGACAGGGGGCCTTACGAGCAGTACTTC
>TRBJ2-1|TRBD2|-|TRBV6-2/TRBV6-3
CASSPGLAGLYNEQFF
TGTGCCAGCAGTCCCGGACTAGCGGGCCTATACAATGAGCAGTTCTTC
>TRBJ2-5|-|-|TRBV6-2/TRBV6-3
CASSYLGHTQETQYF
TGTGCCAGCAGTTACTTAGGACACACCCAAGAGACCCAGTACTTC
>TRBJ2-1|TRBD2|-|TRBV6-6
CASSRTSGGADLGNEQFF
TGTGCCAGCAGTCGGACTAGCGGGGGGGCAGATTTGGGAAATGAGCAGTTCTTC
>TRBJ1-6|-|-|TRBV7-3
CASSSHGQRSSYNSPLHF
TGTGCCAGCAGCTCCCACGGCCAGCGGAGTTCCTATAATTCACCCCTCCACTTT
>TRBJ1-1|TRBD1|-|TRBV6-5
CASSYSPGGTEAFF
TGTGCCAGCAGTTACTCCCCAGGGGGCACTGAAGCTTTCTTT
>TRBJ2-2|-|-|TRBV19
CASSIDLNIPEKRRPSNTGELFF
TGTGCCAGTAGTATAGATCTGAACATTCCGGAAAAGCGAAGACCCTCAAACACCGGGGAGCTGTTTTTT
>TRBJ2-2|TRBD2|-|TRBV7-2
CASTEQRGGTGELFF
TGTGCCAGCACCGAACAGCGGGGGGGCACCGGGGAGCTGTTTTTT
>TRBJ2-3|TRBD1|-|TRBV3-1/TRBV3-2
CASSQDAAGGDTQYF
TGTGCCAGCAGCCAAGATGCGGCAGGGGGAGATACGCAGTATTTT